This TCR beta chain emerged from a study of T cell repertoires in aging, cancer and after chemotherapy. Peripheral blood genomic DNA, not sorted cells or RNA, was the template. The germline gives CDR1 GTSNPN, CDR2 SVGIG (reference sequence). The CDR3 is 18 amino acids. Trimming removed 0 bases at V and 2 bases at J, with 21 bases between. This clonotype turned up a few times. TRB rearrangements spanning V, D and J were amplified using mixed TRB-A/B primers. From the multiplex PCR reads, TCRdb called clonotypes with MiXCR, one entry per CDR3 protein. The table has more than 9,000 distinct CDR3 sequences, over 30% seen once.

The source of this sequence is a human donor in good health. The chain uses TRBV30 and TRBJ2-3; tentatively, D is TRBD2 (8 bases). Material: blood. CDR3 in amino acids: CAWSVREGDRDATDTQYF. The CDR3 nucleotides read TGTGCCTGGAGTGTACGGGAGGGAGACAGGGATGCCACAGATACGCAGTATTTT.